This TCR beta chain stems from a study of regulatory T cells in long-lasting Graves disease. With iRepertoire HTBI primers and Arm-PCR of CDR3 regions, TCR beta libraries were built. One entry per CDR3 protein, called by TCRdb with MiXCR from the multiplex PCR reads. The sample holds around 450,000 distinct CDR3 sequences, about 22% seen once. Time point meaning: persistent/refractory GD, antithyroid drugs over 5 years with positive TRAb. The authors made the TCR library using RNA they extracted from PBMCs. The CDR3 consists of 16 residues. The V end was cut by 1 base, the J end by 1 base, with 13 bases between. The V gene's germline CDR1 is KGHSH and CDR2 LQKENI.

The specimen was peripheral blood mononuclear cells (PBMCs), collected when the disease was refractory, from a patient treated with antithyroid drugs. V is TRBV18 and J is TRBJ1-1; a possible D gene is TRBD1 (6 bases). This receptor was taken from a female donor with Graves disease. CDR3 coding DNA: TGTGCCAGCTCACCACAGGTCGCAGGGGCGAACACTGAAGCTTTCTTT. Protein: CASSPQVAGANTEAFF.